These 18 T cell receptor beta chains were all obtained from the same sample, sequenced in a study of OX40 agonist ivuxolimab in advanced cancers. The protocol was immunoSEQ multiplex PCR, while the TCRdb copy is restricted to in-frame clones and leaves out a portion. The sample lists about 51,000 clones, about 80% occurring once. The specimen comprised CD4+ or CD8+ T cells sorted from blood, sampled in a trial of the OX40 agonist ivuxolimab. These receptors were collected from an adult with an advanced solid tumor such as melanoma, head and neck, liver or kidney cancer.

Judged by abundance, this clone is medium-sized. The CDR3 is CASSEAGSQYF. In DNA form, the CDR3 reads TGTGCCAGCAGTGAAGCCGGAAGTCAGTACTTC. The V call is TRBV2, the J call TRBJ2-7; the D is unclear. The CDR3 is 11 amino acids. The ends were cut back, 0 bases at V and 10 bases at J, with 7 bases in the middle. Germline values: CDR1 SNHLY, CDR2 FYNNEI.

The CDR3 region is CASSQDGTGANVLTF. DNA for the CDR3: TGTGCCAGCAGCCAGGACGGTACTGGGGCCAACGTCCTGACTTTC. The chain recombines TRBV11-1 with TRBJ2-6; D unresolved. Germline V lookup: CDR1 SGHAT, CDR2 FQDESV (reference sequence). The CDR3 is 15 amino acids. Trimming took off 5 bases at V and 2 bases at J, with 10 bases between the two ends.

This clone occurred once. The V gene is TRBV2, the J gene TRBJ1-5; 7 bases agree with TRBD1. The V segment lost 5 bases and the J segment 2 bases; nucleotides outside the gene matches: 3. Germline V CDR1 and CDR2: SNHLY, FYNNEI. The CDR3 length is 14 residues. CDR3 in DNA: TGTGCCAGCAGTAACCAGGGGGGCAATCAGCCCCAGCATTTT. Its translation: CASSNQGGNQPQHF.

The V and J genes are TRBV4-1 and TRBJ1-2; possibly TRBD1 for D (5 bases). The CDR3 spans 14 residues. The germline CDR1 and CDR2 sequences are MGHRA and YSYEKL. Between the trimmed V and J ends, which lost 4 bases and 7 bases, there was a span of 16 bases. The CDR3 bases are TGCGCCAGCAGCCTTGGACACGGCGCTGGTGGCTACACCTTC. Its translation: CASSLGHGAGGYTF.

The V and J genes are TRBV15 and TRBJ2-2, with 7 bases fitting TRBD1. The length of the CDR3 is 17 residues. V was clipped by 5 bases and J by 2 bases; unmatched bases: 11. Germline V gene lookup returns CDR1 LNHNV and CDR2 YYDKDF (reference sequence). Here the CDR3 DNA reads TGTGCCACCAGCGCTCATCCCACAGGGGCCAACACCGGGGAGCTGTTTTTT. Amino acid sequence: CATSAHPTGANTGELFF.

This chain links TRBV6-5 with TRBJ1-1; D gene unclear. Trimming pared 0 bases from V and 5 bases from J, leaving 7 bases between. The CDR3 extends over 13 amino acids. Looked up from germline, CDR1 is MNHEY and CDR2 is SVGAGI. CDR3 loop: CASSYSRRTEAFF. As DNA, the CDR3 is TGTGCCAGCAGTTACTCTAGACGGACTGAAGCTTTCTTT.

V is TRBV11-3 and J is TRBJ2-7, with D tentatively TRBD1 or TRBD2 (5 bases each). Trimming pared 11 bases from V and 2 bases from J, leaving 10 bases between. This CDR3 comprises 11 residues. Germline V CDR1 and CDR2: SGHNT, YENEEA. CDR3 DNA sequence: TGTGCCCGGTGGGGACCCTACGAGCAGTACTTC. Its translation is CARWGPYEQYF.

This clone was detected a few times. V and J are TRBV19 and TRBJ2-2, with 7 bases matching TRBD1. The V gene end was trimmed by 6 bases and the J gene end by 6 bases; junction bases not matched to a gene: 7. CDR1 and CDR2 from the germline V gene are LNHDA and SQIVND (reference sequence). The CDR3 is 14 residues long. In nucleotides, the CDR3 is TGTGCCAGTAGGGACAGGTACAGTCCCGGGGAGCTGTTTTTT. Residues: CASRDRYSPGELFF.

The rearrangement links TRBV7-9 to TRBJ1-2; 9 nucleotides align to TRBD1. V was clipped by 5 bases and J by 6 bases; unmatched bases: 19. Germline values: CDR1 SEHNR, CDR2 FQNEAQ (reference sequence). CDR3 length equals 18 residues. This CDR3 reads CASSLRHGTGRILDGYTF. The CDR3 nucleotides are TGTGCCAGCAGCCTCCGCCACGGGACAGGGCGTATCCTAGATGGCTACACCTTC.

V gene TRBV7-2 combines with J gene TRBJ1-4, with 10 bases that match TRBD1. V shed 5 bases and J 2 bases; nucleotides not matched to a gene: 11. Germline V gene sequence: CDR1 SGHTA, CDR2 FQGNSA. The CDR3 has 18 amino acids. In nucleotides, the CDR3 is TGTGCCAGCAGCCCCCGCTTTCGGACAGGGGGGACTAATGAAAAACTGTTTTTT. Translating it yields CASSPRFRTGGTNEKLFF.

This chain joins TRBV27 and TRBJ2-7; possible D gene TRBD2, 7 bases. The V end lost 6 bases, the J end lost 0 bases, and 15 bases lay between the germline ends. This CDR3 is 15 amino acids long. Germline loops: CDR1 MNHEY, CDR2 SMNVEV (reference sequence). This CDR3 is CASRGRGGHSYEQYF. The CDR3 nucleotides read TGTGCCAGCAGGGGAAGGGGGGGCCACTCCTACGAGCAGTACTTC.

The chain has TRBV11-2 and TRBJ1-5, with D unresolved. Germline V gives CDR1 SGHAT, CDR2 FQNNGV. The CDR3 has 13 amino acids. V lost 1 base and J lost 5, with 6 bases in between. The CDR3 DNA follows: TGTGCCAGCAGCTTAGCGGGAGATCAGCCCCAGCATTTT. Translation gives CASSLAGDQPQHF.

The genes are TRBV2 and TRBJ2-3; 7 positions match TRBD2. CDR3 length: 15 residues. V was pared by 3 bases and J by 1 base, with 4 bases of the junction left unmatched. Germline assignment: CDR1 SNHLY and CDR2 FYNNEI. CDR3 residues: CASSDQAGRTDTQYF. Here the CDR3 DNA reads TGTGCCAGCAGTGATCAAGCGGGGCGCACAGATACGCAGTATTTT. The variable domain in full, completed from reference TRBV2 and TRBJ2-3, reads EPEVTQTPSHQVTQMGQEVILRCVPISNHLYFYWYRQILGQKVEFLVSFYNNEISEKSEIFDDQFSVERPDGSNFTLKIRSTKLEDSAMYFCASSDQAGRTDTQYFGPGTRLTVL.

The CDR3 loop is CATSSLRDRVSGANVLTF. For the CDR3, the DNA is TGTGCCACCAGCAGCCTCCGGGACAGGGTGTCCGGGGCCAACGTCCTGACTTTC. The chain joins TRBV15 to TRBJ2-6; TRBD1 aligns across 9 bases. Germline V gene data show CDR1 as LNHNV and CDR2 as YYDKDF (reference sequence). Germline trimming cut 3 bases from V and 4 bases from J; bases unmatched to any gene: 10. This CDR3 spans 18 amino acids. The complete variable domain, with remaining parts taken from reference TRBV15 and TRBJ2-6, reads DAMVIQNPRYQVTQFGKPVTLSCSQTLNHNVMYWYQQKSSQAPKLLFHYYDKDFNNEADTPDNFQSRRPNTSFCFLDIRSPGLGDTAMYLCATSSLRDRVSGANVLTFGAGSRLTVL.

V usage is TRBV7-8 and J usage is TRBJ1-4, with 9 bases aligning to TRBD1. V dropped 6 bases and J dropped 8; count of bases not matched to a gene: 7. CDR1 SGHVS and CDR2 FQNEAQ come from the germline V gene. The CDR3 covers 14 residues. CDR3 DNA: TGTGCCAGCAGAGCCGGGACAGGGCGAGAAAAACTGTTTTTT. Its translation is CASRAGTGREKLFF.

The chain uses TRBV7-9 and TRBJ1-4; D is unresolved. The germline gives CDR1 SEHNR, CDR2 FQNEAQ (reference sequence). The CDR3 is 15 residues long. V was pared by 6 bases and J by 8 bases, with 19 bases between. CDR3 DNA: TGTGCCAGCAGTGGCGGCGTGAGTGGGGTAGAAAAACTGTTTTTT. This codes for CASSGGVSGVEKLFF.

This clone was observed a single time. The chain employs TRBV5-8 and TRBJ2-7; 9 bases align to TRBD1. Per germline, CDR1 SGHTS and CDR2 YDEGEE. V lost 4 bases to trimming and J lost 7 bases; unmatched junction nucleotides: 9. The CDR3 runs 14 residues. CDR3 in DNA: TGTGCCAGCAGCCATAACAGGGGGCCGGGTGAGCAGTACTTC. Amino acid sequence: CASSHNRGPGEQYF.

This chain connects TRBV6-1 to TRBJ2-2; no definite D call. The V end lost 7 bases, the J end lost 3 bases, and 9 bases lay between the germline ends. The CDR3 extends over 13 amino acids. The germline V gene has CDR1 MNHNS and CDR2 SASEGT. The CDR3 region has the DNA TGTGCCAGCACCGGGTCCTACACCGGGGAGCTGTTTTTT. Protein product: CASTGSYTGELFF.